The present T cell receptor beta chain was sequenced within a study of blood T cell repertoires in COVID-19 (dated by TCRdb to 2019 to 2021). Regarding the study in general: Samples from collaborators originated in the United States, Italy and Spain and spanned both the acute and convalescent phases of COVID-19. The samples were drawn from two sources: the first 160 participants of the ongoing ImmuneRACE study, and 1,254 subjects contributed by 6 global collaborators. Where HLA class I and class II types were available, the types were taken from metadata supplied by the sample provider, not from assay-based typing. Sample metadata almost always included a de-identified subject ID, COVID-19 status, age in years and sex. The material from the prospective study consisted of cDNA or gDNA derived from T cells, B-cell-depleted T cells, or PBMCs. The dataset comprised deeply sampled blood TCRbeta repertoires from subjects exposed to, actively infected with, or recovered from COVID-19. The repertoires were released in a freely available public database meant as a resource for research on the immune response to SARS-CoV-2. Study-level results and caveats: How much clinical and demographic metadata was included differed by source and by participant, and the metadata was provided uncurated.

Including cysteine and phenylalanine, the CDR3 has 15 amino acids. Only the CDR3 region is kept as DNA, spanning 45 bases read in frame from base 1. The junction shows trimming of 4 bases on V and 10 bases on J, and the gene matches do not reach 7 bases of it. Looking up the germline V gene yields CDR1 SGHDN and CDR2 FVKESK. TCRbeta CDR3 regions were amplified from genomic DNA using the immunoSEQ Assay, a bias-controlled multiplex PCR. In the paper's pipeline: Nucleated cell counts per sample were estimated from amplification of reference gene primers within the assay. To quantify the absolute abundance of each unique TCRbeta CDR3 rearrangement, sequence reads were collapsed and filtered. For each sample, productive Simpson clonality was calculated by taking the square root of Simpson's diversity index across productive rearrangements. What TCRdb holds here is the immuneACCESS table cut down to in-frame rearrangements. Part of the clones is not present; checked against another copy, under half of the missing clones reflect an unresolved V gene, and the others are unexplained. The V and J calls and clone size are taken from that table; D and trimming were inferred from the DNA. This sample gives some 670,000 clones in total; 85% to 90% of them show up just once. Of the sample, about 0.24% is held by the ten largest clones.

As to this clone: Its binding antigen is unknown. No base-level quality is on record; no much larger clone is a single base apart.

Each collaborating institution followed its own protocols to collect whole blood in K2EDTA tubes. For TCRbeta analysis, collaborators shipped samples as frozen whole blood, isolated PBMCs, or DNA extracted from either of those sample types. The sequenced sample was peripheral blood. This TCR derives from a woman younger than 30 with acute or convalescent COVID-19. In this chain, TRBV14 is recombined with TRBJ1-4; 12 central bases correspond to TRBD1. The CDR3 protein: CASSRTGTGGRKLFF. The DNA sequence follows: TGTGCCAGCAGCCGAACCGGGACAGGGGGCCGAAAACTGTTTTTT.